This TCR beta chain was retrieved from a study of blood T cell repertoires in COVID-19. Study at large: COVID-19 samples, acute and convalescent, were from the United States, Italy and Spain. Sources were T cells, B-cell-depleted T cells, or PBMCs; the material itself was cDNA or gDNA.

Enrolled through a virtual design, the participants were between about 18 and 100 years of age and came from 24 US areas. Assignment of participants to cohorts was predicated upon participant-reported clinical history. Repertoires were generated with immunoSEQ multiplex PCR, while TCRdb's copy carries only in-frame clones and drops some. The repertoire has roughly 250,000 clones, approximately 90% of them found once; the top ten carry less than 0.9%. The germline V gene encodes CDR1 KGHDR and CDR2 SFDVKD. V shed 8 bases and J 3 bases; nucleotides not matched to a gene: 5. The CDR3 contains 15 residues.

V and J are TRBV24-1 and TRBJ2-6; 8 bases are shared with TRBD2. The sample was PBMCs or T cells enriched from blood (not recorded which). The receptor's source is a man aged 50 or older who had been exposed to COVID-19. The chain's CDR3 is CATTPGGVGANVLTF. CDR3 coding DNA: TGTGCCACCACTCCGGGGGGGGTTGGGGCCAACGTCCTGACTTTC.